This T cell receptor beta chain was observed in a study of blood T cells in healthy people across ages. Overall study findings and caveats: Unknown CMV status may confound age-related changes in expanded clones. Older age coincided with a roughly linear decline in TCR beta diversity per million T cells.

Collection of around 10 milliliters of peripheral blood was performed for each donor. Whenever a sample was processed, at least 6.5 million PBMCs were isolated. With a J-beta primer mix and a sample-barcoded 5' primer, a second PCR ran about 7 to 11 cycles. TCRdb recomputed calls from the 5' RACE reads with MiXCR, one row per CDR3 protein. The data contain under 2 million distinct CDR3 sequences, about 31% of them singletons. As for this clonotype: Its specificity is unknown. One junction end disagrees with the germline gene, perhaps due to a read error.

The germline gives CDR1 LGHNA, CDR2 YNFKEQ. The CDR3 spans 15 residues. The clonotype originates from a woman aged 25 to 39 in good health. The V call is TRBV4-2, the J call TRBJ2-7; a weak D match, TRBD1 (6 bases). Specimen: blood. The CDR3 sequence: CANSAHRDTSYEQYF. The CDR3 coding sequence is TGTGCCAACAGCGCTCACCGGGACACGTCCTACGAGCAGTACTTC.